This is a list of T cell receptor beta chains from one sample in a study of blood T cell repertoires in COVID-19. The table came from immunoSEQ multiplex PCR; TCRdb's copy has only in-frame clones and leaves some out. The top ten clones hold less than 2.5% of a sample with around 220,000 clones, about 89% of them seen once. The sample consisted of PBMCs or T cells enriched from blood (not recorded which). All receptors derive from a woman younger than 30 who had recovered from COVID-19. Both conserved end residues are part of each CDR3.

V gene,J gene,CDR3 protein
TRBV10-2,TRBJ2-5,CASRQGRETQYF
TRBV11-2,TRBJ2-1,CASSLHLSGNGVGDEQFF
TRBV27,TRBJ2-7,CASRSHRAQVQYF
TRBV4-3,TRBJ1-5,CASSQVGVGQPQHF
TRBV2,TRBJ1-1,CASSGTGRRMNTEAFF
TRBV7-9,TRBJ2-7,CASTLTGIHEQYF
TRBV6-1,TRBJ1-6,CASSERAYNSPLHF
TRBV25-1,TRBJ2-2,CASSEYGGELFF
TRBV18,TRBJ1-1,CASSIRVAEAFF
TRBV5-1,TRBJ1-4,CASSFPQGGQGAEKLFF
TRBV5-6,TRBJ1-1,CASSREGRLDTEAFF
TRBV4-1,TRBJ1-3,CASSRPGQGFEAGNTIYF